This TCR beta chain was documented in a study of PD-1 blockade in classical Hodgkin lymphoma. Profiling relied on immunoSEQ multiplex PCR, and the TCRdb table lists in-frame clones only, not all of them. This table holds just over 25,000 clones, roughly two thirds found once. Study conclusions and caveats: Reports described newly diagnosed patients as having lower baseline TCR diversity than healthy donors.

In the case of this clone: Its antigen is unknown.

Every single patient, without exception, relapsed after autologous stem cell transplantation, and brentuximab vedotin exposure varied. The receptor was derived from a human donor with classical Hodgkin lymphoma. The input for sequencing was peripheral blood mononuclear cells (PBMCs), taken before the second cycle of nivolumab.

Written as DNA, the CDR3 is TGTGCCAGCAGTCTGATGGATCTCGGGGCTTTCTTT. Encoded protein: CASSLMDLGAFF. The chain recombines TRBV28 with TRBJ1-1; D is unclear. Trimming shortened V by 5 bases and J by 11 bases, and 15 bases separated the two germline ends. The length of the CDR3 is 12 residues. Germline CDR1 is MDHEN and CDR2 is SYDVKM. The full variable domain, completed using reference TRBV28 and TRBJ1-1, is DVKVTQSSRYLVKRTGEKVFLECVQDMDHENMFWYRQDPGLGLRLIYFSYDVKMKEKGDIPEGYSVSREKKERFSLILESASTNQTSMYLCASSLMDLGAFFGQGTRLTVV.